Below, 4 T cell receptor beta chains from the same sample are listed, as sequenced in a study of blood T cells in healthy people across ages. Through a sample-barcoded 5' primer and a J-beta primer mix, a second PCR was run for roughly 7 to 12 cycles. TCRdb re-called the 5' RACE reads through MiXCR, storing one row per CDR3 protein. The sample comprises approximately 1.5 million distinct CDR3 sequences, under 55% of which are singletons, and 4% rests with the top ten. Sequencing was done on a sample of blood. These receptors were taken from a young woman in good health.

In DNA form, the CDR3 reads TGTGCCACCAGTGGACCAAACGGGCCGGCAGATACGCAGTATTTT. This sequence encodes CATSGPNGPADTQYF. The rearrangement uses TRBV24-1 and TRBJ2-3; D is undetermined. Germline CDR1 and CDR2: KGHDR and SFDVKD. The CDR3 runs to 15 residues. The V and J ends lost 5 bases and 4 bases respectively, with 15 bases between them.

This clonotype came up a few times. DNA for the CDR3: TGCAGTGCTAGAGATCCTGGGGCTGGCTATGGCTACACCTTC. Its protein is CSARDPGAGYGYTF. This sequence joins TRBV20-1 and TRBJ1-2, with a tentative D call TRBD1 (5 bases). Germline values: CDR1 DFQATT, CDR2 SNEGSKA (reference sequence). CDR3 size: 14 residues. V shed 0 bases and J shed 4 bases, with 12 bases lying between them.

This clonotype appeared a few times. The V gene is TRBV2, the J gene TRBJ2-5; D could derive from TRBD1 or TRBD2 (5 bases each). Germline lookup yields CDR1 SNHLY and CDR2 FYNNEI. This CDR3 is 15 amino acids long. The V gene lost 2 bases and the J gene lost 11 bases, with 21 bases spanning the gap. Here the CDR3 DNA reads TGTGCCAGCAGTGAACGTCAGGGCGTCCGATGGGAGCAGTACTTC. As protein: CASSERQGVRWEQYF.

The chain combines TRBV20-1 with TRBJ2-5; the D gene is possibly TRBD2 (6 bases). The CDR3 spans 12 residues. Trimming stripped 3 bases from V and 4 bases from J, with 9 bases between. Germline CDR1 reads DFQATT; CDR2 reads SNEGSKA (reference sequence). The CDR3 loop is CSARTRRETQYF. As DNA, the CDR3 is TGCAGTGCTAGGACTAGGAGAGAGACCCAGTACTTC.